The source of this T cell receptor beta chain is a study of blood T cell repertoires in COVID-19. Original analysis: It was from reference gene primer amplification that nucleated cell counts were estimated. Measured with immunoSEQ multiplex PCR; TCRdb has only the in-frame clones, and not every one. For V, J and clone size, that table is used; D and trimming come from the DNA. This sample has 250,000 to 300,000 clones; approximately 90% occur once, and the top ten carry roughly 6.1%. The length of the CDR3 is 13 residues. The germline V and J ends were trimmed by 3 bases and 4 bases, with 10 bases remaining between them. Germline CDR1 reads SGHRS; CDR2 reads YFSETQ. The Seattle site enrolled patients during active infection and followed them longitudinally.

Sequencing was performed on peripheral blood. The sequence was obtained from a woman aged 45-60 years with COVID-19, enrolled during active disease. V usage is TRBV5-1 and J usage is TRBJ2-5; D possibly corresponds to TRBD2 (5 bases). For the CDR3, the DNA is TGCGCCAGCAGCTCCGGAGGCCGAGAGACCCAGTACTTC. Protein: CASSSGGRETQYF.